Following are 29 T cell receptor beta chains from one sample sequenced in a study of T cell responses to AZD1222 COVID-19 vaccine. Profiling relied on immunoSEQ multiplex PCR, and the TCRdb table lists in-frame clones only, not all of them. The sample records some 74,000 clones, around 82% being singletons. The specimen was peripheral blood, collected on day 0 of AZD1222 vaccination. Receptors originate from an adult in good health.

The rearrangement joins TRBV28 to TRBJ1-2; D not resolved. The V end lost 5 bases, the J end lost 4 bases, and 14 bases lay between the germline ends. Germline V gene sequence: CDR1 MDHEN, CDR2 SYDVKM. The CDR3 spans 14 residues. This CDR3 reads CASSRGSGRYGYTF. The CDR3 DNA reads TGTGCCAGCAGTCGGGGATCGGGTCGCTATGGCTACACCTTC.

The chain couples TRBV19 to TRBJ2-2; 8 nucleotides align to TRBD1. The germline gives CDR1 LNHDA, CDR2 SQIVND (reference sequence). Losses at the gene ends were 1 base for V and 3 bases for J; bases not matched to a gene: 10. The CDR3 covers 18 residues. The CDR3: CASSIGHQGAGYTGELFF. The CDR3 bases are TGTGCCAGTAGTATAGGCCATCAGGGGGCAGGTTACACCGGGGAGCTGTTTTTT.

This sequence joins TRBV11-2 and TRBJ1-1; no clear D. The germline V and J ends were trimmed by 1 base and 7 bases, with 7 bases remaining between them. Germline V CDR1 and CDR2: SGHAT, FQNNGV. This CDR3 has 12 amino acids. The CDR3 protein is CASSLGKIEAFF. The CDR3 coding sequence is TGTGCCAGCAGCTTAGGGAAGATTGAAGCTTTCTTT.

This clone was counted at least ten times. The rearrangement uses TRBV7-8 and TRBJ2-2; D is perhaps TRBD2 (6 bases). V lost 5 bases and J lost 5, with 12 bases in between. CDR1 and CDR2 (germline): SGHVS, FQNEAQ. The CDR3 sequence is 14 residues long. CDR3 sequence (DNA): TGTGCCAGCAGCACTGTGGGGGGAACCGGGGAGCTGTTTTTT. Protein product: CASSTVGGTGELFF. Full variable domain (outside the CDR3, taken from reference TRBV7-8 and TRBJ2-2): GAGVSQSPRYKVAKRGQDVALRCDPISGHVSLFWYQQALGQGPEFLTYFQNEAQLDKSGLPSDRFFAERPEGSVSTLKIQRTQQEDSAVYLCASSTVGGTGELFFGEGSRLTVL.

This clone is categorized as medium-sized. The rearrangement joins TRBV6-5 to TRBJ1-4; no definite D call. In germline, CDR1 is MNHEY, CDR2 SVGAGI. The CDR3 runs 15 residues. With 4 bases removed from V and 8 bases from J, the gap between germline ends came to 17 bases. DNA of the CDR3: TGTGCCAGCAGTTTTTACCCACCACCGGGAGAAAAACTGTTTTTT. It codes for CASSFYPPPGEKLFF.

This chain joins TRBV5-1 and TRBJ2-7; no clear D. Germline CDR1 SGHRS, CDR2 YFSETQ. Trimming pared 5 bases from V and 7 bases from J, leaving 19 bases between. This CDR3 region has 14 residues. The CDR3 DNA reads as TGCGCCAGCAGAAGAGAGGCGGCCGACCAAGAGCAGTACTTC. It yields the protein CASRREAADQEQYF.

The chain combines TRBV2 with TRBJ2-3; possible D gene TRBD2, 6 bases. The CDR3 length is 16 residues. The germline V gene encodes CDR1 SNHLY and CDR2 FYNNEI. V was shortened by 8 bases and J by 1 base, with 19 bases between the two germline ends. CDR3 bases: TGTGCCAGCGGCCTGACTTGGGGGGTTGGCACAGATACGCAGTATTTT. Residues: CASGLTWGVGTDTQYF.

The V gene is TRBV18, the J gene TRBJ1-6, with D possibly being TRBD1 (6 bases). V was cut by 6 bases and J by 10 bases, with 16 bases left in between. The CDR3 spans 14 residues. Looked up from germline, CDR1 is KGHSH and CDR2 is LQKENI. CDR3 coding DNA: TGTGCCAGCTCTCGCGCGGGGGGCGGATCACCCCTCCACTTT. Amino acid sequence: CASSRAGGGSPLHF.

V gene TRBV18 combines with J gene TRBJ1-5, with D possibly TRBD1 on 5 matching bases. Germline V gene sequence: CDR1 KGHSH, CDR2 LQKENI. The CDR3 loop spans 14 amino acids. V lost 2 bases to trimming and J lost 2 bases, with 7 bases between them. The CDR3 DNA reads TGTGCCAGCTCACCAAAACAGGGCAATCAGCCCCAGCATTTT. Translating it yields CASSPKQGNQPQHF.

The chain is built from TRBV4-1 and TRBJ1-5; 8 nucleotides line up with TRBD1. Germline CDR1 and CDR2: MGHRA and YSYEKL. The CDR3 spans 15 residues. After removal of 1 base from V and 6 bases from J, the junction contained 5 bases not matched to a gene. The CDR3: CASSQVDRDAQPQHF. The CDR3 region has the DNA TGCGCCAGCAGCCAAGTGGACAGGGACGCTCAGCCCCAGCATTTT.

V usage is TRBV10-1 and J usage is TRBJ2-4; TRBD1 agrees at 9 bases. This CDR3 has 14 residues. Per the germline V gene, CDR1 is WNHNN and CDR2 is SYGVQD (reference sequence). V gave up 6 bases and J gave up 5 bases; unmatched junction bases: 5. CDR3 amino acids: CASSTGGKENIQYF. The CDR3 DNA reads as TGCGCCAGCAGCACAGGGGGCAAGGAAAACATTCAGTACTTC.

CDR3 bases: TGTGCCAGCAGCTGGAACGGACAGGGGGTCACCGGGGAGCTGTTTTTT. As protein: CASSWNGQGVTGELFF. The rearrangement joins TRBV5-4 to TRBJ2-2, with 10 bases aligning to TRBD1. V was pared by 3 bases and J by 4 bases, with 6 bases of the junction left unmatched. CDR1 and CDR2 from the germline V gene are SGHNT and YYREEE (reference sequence). The CDR3 consists of 16 residues.

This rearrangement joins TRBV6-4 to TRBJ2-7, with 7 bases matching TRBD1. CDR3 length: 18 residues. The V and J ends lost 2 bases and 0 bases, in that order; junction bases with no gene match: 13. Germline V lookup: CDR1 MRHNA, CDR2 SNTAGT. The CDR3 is CASSDAQWDSPSSYEQYF. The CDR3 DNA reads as TGTGCCAGCAGTGACGCACAGTGGGACAGCCCTAGCTCCTACGAGCAGTACTTC.

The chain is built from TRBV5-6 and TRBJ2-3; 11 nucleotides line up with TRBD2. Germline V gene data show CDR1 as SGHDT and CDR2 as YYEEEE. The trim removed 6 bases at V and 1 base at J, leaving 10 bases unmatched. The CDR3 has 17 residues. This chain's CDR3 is CASKGLAGGIGTDTQYF. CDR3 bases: TGTGCCAGCAAAGGGCTAGCGGGAGGAATTGGCACAGATACGCAGTATTTT.

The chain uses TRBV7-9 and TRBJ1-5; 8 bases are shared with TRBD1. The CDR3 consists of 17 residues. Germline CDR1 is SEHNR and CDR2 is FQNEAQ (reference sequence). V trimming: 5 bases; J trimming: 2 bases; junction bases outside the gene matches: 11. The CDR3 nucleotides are TGTGCCAGCAGCCCAGGGGGCGGGCTAGCTCGCAATCAGCCCCAGCATTTT. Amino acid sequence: CASSPGGGLARNQPQHF.

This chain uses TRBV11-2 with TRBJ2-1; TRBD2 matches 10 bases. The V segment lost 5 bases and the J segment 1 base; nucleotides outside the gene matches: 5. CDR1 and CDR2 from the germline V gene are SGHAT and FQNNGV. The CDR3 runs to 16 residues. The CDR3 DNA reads TGTGCCAGCAGCGTTCAAGCGGGGGGGTCCTACAATGAGCAGTTCTTC. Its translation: CASSVQAGGSYNEQFF.

For the CDR3, the DNA is TGTGCCAGCAGGAGAGCGGGAAGGGCAGATACGCAGTATTTT. Protein product: CASRRAGRADTQYF. The chain has TRBV6-5 and TRBJ2-3; 7 bases map to TRBD2. The CDR3 spans 14 residues. V lost 6 bases to trimming and J lost 4 bases; unmatched junction nucleotides: 7. The V gene's germline CDR1 is MNHEY and CDR2 SVGAGI.

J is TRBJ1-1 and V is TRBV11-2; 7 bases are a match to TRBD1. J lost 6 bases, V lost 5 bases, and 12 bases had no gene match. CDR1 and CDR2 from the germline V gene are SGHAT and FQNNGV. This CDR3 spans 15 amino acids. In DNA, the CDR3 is TGTGCCAGCAGCCGAACAGGGGACGGCCTTTCTGAAGCTTTCTTT. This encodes CASSRTGDGLSEAFF. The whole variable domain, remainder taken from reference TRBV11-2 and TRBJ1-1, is EAGVAQSPRYKIIEKRQSVAFWCNPISGHATLYWYQQILGQGPKLLIQFQNNGVVDDSQLPKDRFSAERLKGVDSTLKIQPAKLEDSAVYLCASSRTGDGLSEAFFGQGTRLTVV.

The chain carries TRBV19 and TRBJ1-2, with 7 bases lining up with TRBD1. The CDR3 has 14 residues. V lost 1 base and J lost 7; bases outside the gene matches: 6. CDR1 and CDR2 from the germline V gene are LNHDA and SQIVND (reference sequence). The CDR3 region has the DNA TGTGCCAGTAGTATAGGTGAGGGGGCTCGTGGCTACACCTTC. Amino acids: CASSIGEGARGYTF.

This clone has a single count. The CDR3: CASSMERGYEQYF. DNA for the CDR3: TGTGCCAGTAGTATGGAGCGGGGCTACGAGCAGTACTTC. The rearrangement uses TRBV19 and TRBJ2-7; 7 bases fit TRBD2. After removal of 3 bases from V and 3 bases from J, the junction contained 2 bases not matched to a gene. From germline, CDR1 is LNHDA and CDR2 SQIVND (reference sequence). The CDR3 runs 13 residues.

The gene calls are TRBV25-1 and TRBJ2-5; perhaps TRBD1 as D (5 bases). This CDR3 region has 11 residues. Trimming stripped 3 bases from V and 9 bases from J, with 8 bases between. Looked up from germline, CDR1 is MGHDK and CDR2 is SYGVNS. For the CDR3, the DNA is TGTGCCAGCAGTGAGCAGGGTCCCCAGTACTTC. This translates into CASSEQGPQYF.

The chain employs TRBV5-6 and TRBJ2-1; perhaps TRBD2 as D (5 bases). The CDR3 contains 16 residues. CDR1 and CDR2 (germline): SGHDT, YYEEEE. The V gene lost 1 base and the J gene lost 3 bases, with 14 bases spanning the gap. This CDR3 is CASSLRSGVIYNEQFF. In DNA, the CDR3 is TGTGCCAGCAGCTTGAGAAGCGGCGTCATCTACAATGAGCAGTTCTTC.

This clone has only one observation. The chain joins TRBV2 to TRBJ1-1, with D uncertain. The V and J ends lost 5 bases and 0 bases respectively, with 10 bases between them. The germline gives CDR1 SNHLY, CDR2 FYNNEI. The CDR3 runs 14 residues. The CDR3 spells CASSRSSMNTEAFF. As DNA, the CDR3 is TGTGCCAGCAGTCGTAGCAGCATGAACACTGAAGCTTTCTTT.

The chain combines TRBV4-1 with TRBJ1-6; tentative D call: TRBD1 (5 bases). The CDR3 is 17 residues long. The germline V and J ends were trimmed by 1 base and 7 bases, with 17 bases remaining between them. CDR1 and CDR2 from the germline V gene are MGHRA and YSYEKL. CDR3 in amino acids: CASSQVSSGTANSPLHF. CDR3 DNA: TGCGCCAGCAGCCAAGTCTCGAGCGGGACCGCAAATTCACCCCTCCACTTT.

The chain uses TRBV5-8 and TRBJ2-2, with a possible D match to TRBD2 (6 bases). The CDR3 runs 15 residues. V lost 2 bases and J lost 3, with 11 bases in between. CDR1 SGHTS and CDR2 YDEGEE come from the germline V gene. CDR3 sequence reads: CASSFMGGDTGELFF. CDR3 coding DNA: TGTGCCAGCAGCTTCATGGGGGGAGACACCGGGGAGCTGTTTTTT.

The CDR3: CATNSRELAKNIQYF. In nucleotides, the CDR3 is TGTGCCACCAATTCGCGGGAGCTAGCCAAAAACATTCAGTACTTC. The chain recombines TRBV15 with TRBJ2-4, with TRBD2 matching 7 bases. V lost 7 bases and J lost 0; bases outside the gene matches: 6. In germline, CDR1 is LNHNV, CDR2 YYDKDF (reference sequence). The CDR3 length is 15 residues.

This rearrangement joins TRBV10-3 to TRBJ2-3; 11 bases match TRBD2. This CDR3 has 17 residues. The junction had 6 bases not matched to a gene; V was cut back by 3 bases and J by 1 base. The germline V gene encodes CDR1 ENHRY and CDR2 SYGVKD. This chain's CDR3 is CAISDLAGGMGTDTQYF. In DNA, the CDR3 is TGTGCCATCAGTGACCTAGCGGGGGGTATGGGCACAGATACGCAGTATTTT.

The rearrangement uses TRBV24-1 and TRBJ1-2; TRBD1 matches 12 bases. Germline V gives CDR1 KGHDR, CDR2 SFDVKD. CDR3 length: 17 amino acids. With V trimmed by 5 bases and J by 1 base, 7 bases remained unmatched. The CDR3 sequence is CATSAGTGGAVNYGYTF. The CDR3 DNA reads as TGTGCCACCAGTGCCGGGACAGGGGGCGCAGTTAACTATGGCTACACCTTC.

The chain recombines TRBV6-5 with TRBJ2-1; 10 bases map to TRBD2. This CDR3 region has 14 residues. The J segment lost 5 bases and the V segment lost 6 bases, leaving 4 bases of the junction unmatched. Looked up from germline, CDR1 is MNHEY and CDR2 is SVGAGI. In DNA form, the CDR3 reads TGTGCCAGCAGGATTAGCGGGGGGCACAATGAGCAGTTCTTC. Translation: CASRISGGHNEQFF.